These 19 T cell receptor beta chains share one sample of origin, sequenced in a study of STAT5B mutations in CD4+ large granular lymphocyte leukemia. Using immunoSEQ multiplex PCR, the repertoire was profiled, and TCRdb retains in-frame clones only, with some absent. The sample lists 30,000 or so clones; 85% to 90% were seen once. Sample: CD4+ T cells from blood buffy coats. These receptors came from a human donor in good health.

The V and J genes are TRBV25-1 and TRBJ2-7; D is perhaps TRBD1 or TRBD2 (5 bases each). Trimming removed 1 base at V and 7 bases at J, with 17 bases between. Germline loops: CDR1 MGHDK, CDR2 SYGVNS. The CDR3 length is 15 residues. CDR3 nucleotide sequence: TGTGCCAGCAGTGAATTTAAGGGGACCGGGGCAGAGCAGTACTTC. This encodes CASSEFKGTGAEQYF.

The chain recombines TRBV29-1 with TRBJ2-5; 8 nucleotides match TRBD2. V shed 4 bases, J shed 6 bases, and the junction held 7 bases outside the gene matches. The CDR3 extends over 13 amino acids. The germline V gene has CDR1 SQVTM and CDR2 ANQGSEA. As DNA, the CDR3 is TGCAGCGTTGTCGGGAGGGCCTCGAAGACCCAGTACTTC. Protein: CSVVGRASKTQYF.

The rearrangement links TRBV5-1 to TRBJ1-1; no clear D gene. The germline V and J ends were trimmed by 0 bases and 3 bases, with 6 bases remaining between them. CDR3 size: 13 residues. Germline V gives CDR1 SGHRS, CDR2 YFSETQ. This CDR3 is CASSLGRDTEAFF. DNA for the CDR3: TGCGCCAGCAGCTTGGGGCGGGACACTGAAGCTTTCTTT. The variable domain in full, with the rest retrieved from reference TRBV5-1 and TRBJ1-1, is KAGVTQTPRYLIKTRGQQVTLSCSPISGHRSVSWYQQTPGQGLQFLFEYFSETQRNKGNFPGRFSGRQFSNSRSEMNVSTLELGDSALYLCASSLGRDTEAFFGQGTRLTVV.

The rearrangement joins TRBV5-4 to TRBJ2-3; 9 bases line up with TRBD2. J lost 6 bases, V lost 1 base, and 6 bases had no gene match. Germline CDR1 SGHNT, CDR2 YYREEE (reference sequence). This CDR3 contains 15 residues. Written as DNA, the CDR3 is TGTGCCAGCAGCTTGTTAGCGGGAGCCGGGGATACGCAGTATTTT. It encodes CASSLLAGAGDTQYF.

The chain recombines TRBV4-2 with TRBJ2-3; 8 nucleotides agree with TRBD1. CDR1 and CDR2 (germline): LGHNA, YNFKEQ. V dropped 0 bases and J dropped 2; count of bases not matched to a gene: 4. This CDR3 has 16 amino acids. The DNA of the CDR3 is TGTGCCAGCAGCCAAGATGGGACAGGCGCCACAGATACGCAGTATTTT. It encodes CASSQDGTGATDTQYF.

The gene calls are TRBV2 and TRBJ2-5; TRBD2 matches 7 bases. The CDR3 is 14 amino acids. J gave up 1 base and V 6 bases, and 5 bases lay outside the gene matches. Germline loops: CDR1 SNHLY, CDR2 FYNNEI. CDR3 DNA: TGTGCCAGCAGGGCCCGGACTAGCCAAGAGACCCAGTACTTC. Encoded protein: CASRARTSQETQYF.

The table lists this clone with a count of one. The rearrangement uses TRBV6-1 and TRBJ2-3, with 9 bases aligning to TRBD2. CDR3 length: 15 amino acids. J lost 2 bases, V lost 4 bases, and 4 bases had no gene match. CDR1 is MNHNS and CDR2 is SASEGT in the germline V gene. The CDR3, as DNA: TGTGCCAGCAGTGTATCTAGCGGGACCACAGATACGCAGTATTTT. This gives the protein CASSVSSGTTDTQYF.

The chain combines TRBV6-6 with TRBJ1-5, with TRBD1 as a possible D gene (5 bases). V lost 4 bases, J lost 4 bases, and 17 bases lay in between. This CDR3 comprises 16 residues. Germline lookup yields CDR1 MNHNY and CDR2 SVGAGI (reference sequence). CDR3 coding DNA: TGTGCCAGCAGTTTGGGGGGAGGGGCCCCTAATCAGCCCCAGCATTTT. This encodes CASSLGGGAPNQPQHF.

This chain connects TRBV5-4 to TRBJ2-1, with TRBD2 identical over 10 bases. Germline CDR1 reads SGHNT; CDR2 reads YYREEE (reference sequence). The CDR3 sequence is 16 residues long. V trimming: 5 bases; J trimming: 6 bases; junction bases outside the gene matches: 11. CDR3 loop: CASSPGLAGAPNEQFF. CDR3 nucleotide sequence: TGTGCCAGCAGTCCTGGCCTAGCGGGAGCGCCCAATGAGCAGTTCTTC.

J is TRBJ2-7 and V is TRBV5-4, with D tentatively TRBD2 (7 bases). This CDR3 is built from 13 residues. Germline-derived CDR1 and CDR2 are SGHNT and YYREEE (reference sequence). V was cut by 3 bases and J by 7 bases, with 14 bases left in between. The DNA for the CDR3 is TGTGCCAGCAGCTCAGTGGCGGGGGCGGAGCAGTACTTC. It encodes CASSSVAGAEQYF.

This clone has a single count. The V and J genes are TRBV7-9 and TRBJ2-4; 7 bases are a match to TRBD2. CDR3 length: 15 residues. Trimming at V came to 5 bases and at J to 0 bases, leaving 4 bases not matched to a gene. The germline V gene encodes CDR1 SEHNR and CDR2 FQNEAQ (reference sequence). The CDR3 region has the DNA TGTGCCAGCAGCAGAGCGGGACTAGCCAAAAACATTCAGTACTTC. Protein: CASSRAGLAKNIQYF. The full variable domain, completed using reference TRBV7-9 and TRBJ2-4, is DTGVSQNPRHKITKRGQNVTFRCDPISEHNRLYWYRQTLGQGPEFLTYFQNEAQLEKSRLLSDRFSAERPKGSFSTLEIQRTEQGDSAMYLCASSRAGLAKNIQYFGAGTRLSVL.

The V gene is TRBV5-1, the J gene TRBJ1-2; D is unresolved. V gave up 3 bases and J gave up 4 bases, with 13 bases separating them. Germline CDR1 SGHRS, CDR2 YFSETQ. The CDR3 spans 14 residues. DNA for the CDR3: TGCGCCAGCAGCTCAAGCGGCTTGAGCTATGGCTACACCTTC. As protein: CASSSSGLSYGYTF.

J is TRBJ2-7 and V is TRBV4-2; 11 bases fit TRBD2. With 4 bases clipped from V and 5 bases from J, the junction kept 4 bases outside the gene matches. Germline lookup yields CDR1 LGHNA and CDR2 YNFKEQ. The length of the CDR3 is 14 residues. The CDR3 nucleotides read TGTGCCAGCAGCCGTACTAGCGGGAGCCACGAGCAGTACTTC. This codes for CASSRTSGSHEQYF.

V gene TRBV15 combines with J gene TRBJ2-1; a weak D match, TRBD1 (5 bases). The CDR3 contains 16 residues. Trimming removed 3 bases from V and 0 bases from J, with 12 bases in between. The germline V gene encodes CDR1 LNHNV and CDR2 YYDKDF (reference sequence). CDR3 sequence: CATSSPWGGSYNEQFF. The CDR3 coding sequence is TGTGCCACCAGCAGTCCTTGGGGCGGCTCCTACAATGAGCAGTTCTTC.

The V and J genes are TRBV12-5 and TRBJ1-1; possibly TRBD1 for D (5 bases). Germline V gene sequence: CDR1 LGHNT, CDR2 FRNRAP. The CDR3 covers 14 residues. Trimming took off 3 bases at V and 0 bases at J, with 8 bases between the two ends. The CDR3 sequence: CASGLGVMNTEAFF. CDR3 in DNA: TGTGCTAGTGGTTTAGGGGTTATGAACACTGAAGCTTTCTTT.

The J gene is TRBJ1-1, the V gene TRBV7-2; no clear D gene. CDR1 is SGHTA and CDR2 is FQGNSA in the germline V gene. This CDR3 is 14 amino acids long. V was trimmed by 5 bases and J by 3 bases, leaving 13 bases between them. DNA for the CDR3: TGTGCCAGCAGCCGGGCGGGCGGGTACACTGAAGCTTTCTTT. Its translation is CASSRAGGYTEAFF.

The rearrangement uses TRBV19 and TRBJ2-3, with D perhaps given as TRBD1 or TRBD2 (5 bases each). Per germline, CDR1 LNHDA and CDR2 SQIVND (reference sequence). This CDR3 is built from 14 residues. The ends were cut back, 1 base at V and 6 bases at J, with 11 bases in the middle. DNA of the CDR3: TGTGCCAGTAGTATAGGATCCGGGACCGATACGCAGTATTTT. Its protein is CASSIGSGTDTQYF.

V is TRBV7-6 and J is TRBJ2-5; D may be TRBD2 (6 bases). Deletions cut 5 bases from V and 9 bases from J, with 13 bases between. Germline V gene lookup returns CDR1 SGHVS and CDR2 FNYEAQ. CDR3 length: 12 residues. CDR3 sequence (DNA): TGTGCCAGCAGCCCACCGTCGGGGGCCCAGTACTTC. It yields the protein CASSPPSGAQYF.

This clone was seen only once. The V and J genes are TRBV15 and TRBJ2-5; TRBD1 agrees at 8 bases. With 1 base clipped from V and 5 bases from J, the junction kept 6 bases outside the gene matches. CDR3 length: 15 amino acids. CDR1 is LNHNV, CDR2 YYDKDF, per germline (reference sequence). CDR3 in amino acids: CATSRGRTGMETQYF. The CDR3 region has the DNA TGTGCCACCAGCAGAGGCAGGACAGGGATGGAGACCCAGTACTTC.